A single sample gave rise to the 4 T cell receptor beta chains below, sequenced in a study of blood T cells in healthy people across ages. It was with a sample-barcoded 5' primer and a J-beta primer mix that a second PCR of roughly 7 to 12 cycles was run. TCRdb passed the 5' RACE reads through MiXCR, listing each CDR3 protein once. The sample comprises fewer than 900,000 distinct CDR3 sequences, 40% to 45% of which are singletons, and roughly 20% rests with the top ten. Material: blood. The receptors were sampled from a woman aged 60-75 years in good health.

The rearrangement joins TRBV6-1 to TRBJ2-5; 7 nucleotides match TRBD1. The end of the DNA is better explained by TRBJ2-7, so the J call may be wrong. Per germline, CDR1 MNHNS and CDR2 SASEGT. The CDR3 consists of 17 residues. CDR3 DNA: TGTGCCAGCAGTGCCGCGACCGGGACAGTCGGCTCCTACGAGCAGTACTTC. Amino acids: CASSAATGTVGSYEQYF.

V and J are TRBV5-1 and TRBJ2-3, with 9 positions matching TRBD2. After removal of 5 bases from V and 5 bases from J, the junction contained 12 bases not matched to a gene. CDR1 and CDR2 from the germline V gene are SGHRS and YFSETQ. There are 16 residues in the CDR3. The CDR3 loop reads CASSSSSGSGIDTQYF. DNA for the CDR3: TGCGCCAGCAGTTCCAGTAGCGGGAGTGGCATAGATACGCAGTATTTT.

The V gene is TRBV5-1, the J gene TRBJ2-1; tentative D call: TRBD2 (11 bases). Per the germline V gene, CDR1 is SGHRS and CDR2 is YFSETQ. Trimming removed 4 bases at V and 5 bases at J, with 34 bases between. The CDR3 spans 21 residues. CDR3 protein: CASSPDRGKHTSGSSNNEQFF. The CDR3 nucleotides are TGCGCCAGCAGCCCGGACAGGGGGAAACATACTAGCGGGAGTTCCAACAATGAGCAGTTCTTC.

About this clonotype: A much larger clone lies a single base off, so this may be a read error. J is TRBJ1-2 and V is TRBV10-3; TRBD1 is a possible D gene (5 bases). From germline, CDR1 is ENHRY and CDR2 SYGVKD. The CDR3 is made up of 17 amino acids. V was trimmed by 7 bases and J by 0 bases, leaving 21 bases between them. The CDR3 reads CAITPGPSPSTNYGYTF. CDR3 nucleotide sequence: TGTGCCATCACCCCGGGGCCATCCCCGAGTACTAACTATGGCTACACCTTC.